Below are 3 T cell receptor beta chains sequenced from a single sample in a study of T-cell reconstitution after alpha-beta-depleted transplantation in children. Unique molecular identifiers were used to barcode this TCRbeta library. TCRdb reanalysed the PCR reads using MiXCR and keeps one entry per CDR3 protein. The repertoire holds roughly 300,000 distinct CDR3 sequences, with 9.9% as singletons. The specimen was PBMCs from the stem cell graft donor, collected from the stem cell graft. The receptor source for this set is a human donor who donated a stem cell graft to a child with SCID.

The table lists this clonotype with a few counts. CDR3 loop: CSANRAEVVGYGYTF. The CDR3 DNA sequence: TGCAGTGCTAACCGTGCAGAAGTGGTCGGCTATGGCTACACCTTC. The rearrangement joins TRBV20-1 to TRBJ1-2, with D unresolved. The CDR3 is 15 amino acids. Germline CDR1 DFQATT, CDR2 SNEGSKA (reference sequence). The V gene lost 4 bases and the J gene lost 4 bases, with 19 bases spanning the gap.

In its sample, this clonotype was seen a few times. This rearrangement joins TRBV12-3 or TRBV12-4 to TRBJ2-5; possible D gene TRBD2, 6 bases. The ends were cut back, 2 bases at V and 6 bases at J, with 13 bases in the middle. The CDR3 is 14 residues long. DNA for the CDR3: TGTGCCAGCAGTTTAAATACTGGGAGGCAGACCCAGTACTTC. This codes for CASSLNTGRQTQYF.

This clonotype has at least ten counts. V usage is TRBV5-5 and J usage is TRBJ2-1; D might be TRBD2 (7 bases). This CDR3 is built from 17 residues. Germline values: CDR1 SGHKS, CDR2 YYEKEE (reference sequence). Trimming left V 4 bases short and J 2 bases short, with 19 bases between. In DNA, the CDR3 is TGTGCCAGCAGCGGCACAGGGCGGCTAGCGGCCTACAATGAGCAGTTCTTC. Residues: CASSGTGRLAAYNEQFF.